A single TCR beta chain is shown here with its context. As yet, its antigen is unknown. This sample was taken from a study of response to subunit inactivated influenza vaccine. Study-level findings and limits: Every seasonal influenza vaccination brings in few new T cells, the authors suggested.

V was cut by 11 bases and J by 3 bases, with 17 bases left in between. This CDR3 has 14 residues. The germline V gene has CDR1 SNHLY and CDR2 FYNNEI. TCRdb fed the RT-PCR reads into MiXCR, producing one record per CDR3 protein. The top ten clones hold over 10% of a sample with some 160,000 distinct CDR3 sequences, roughly 11% of them seen once. The receptor comes from a man aged 50-59 years who received an inactivated influenza vaccine. The chain is built from TRBV2 and TRBJ2-1, with D perhaps TRBD1 (5 bases). Sequencing was performed on non-naive T cells sorted from PBMCs, taken about 40 days after vaccination. The CDR3 here is CALMVAGRYNEQFF. CDR3 in DNA: TGTGCCCTTATGGTGGCAGGGCGCTACAATGAGCAGTTCTTC.